This T cell receptor beta chain derives from a study of cytotoxic CD8 clonotypes in ibrutinib-treated CLL. Across the study: Enrolment comprised around 11 relapsed/refractory and about 16 treatment-naive patients; roughly 17 were IGHV unmutated. Study results and limitations: Baseline clonality exceeded age-matched healthy donors and tracked circulating CD8+ T-cell counts. Clonality went up at ibrutinib response and then declined back toward baseline at progression.

Libraries were prepared by immunoSEQ multiplex PCR; TCRdb keeps only in-frame clonotypes and omits some of them. The profile covers 15,000 to 20,000 clones, with roughly 80% appearing a single time and 5.7% taken by the ten largest. J was trimmed by 2 bases and V by 1 base; bases with no gene match: 4. Germline V gene sequence: CDR1 MNHNS, CDR2 SASEGT. The CDR3 spans 16 residues. This clone was picked up one time. Its antigen is not identified. The sample consisted of PBMCs, taken before ibrutinib treatment. The sequence came from a human donor with chronic lymphocytic leukemia. The chain recombines TRBV6-1 with TRBJ1-4, with 7 positions matching TRBD1. The chain's CDR3 is CASSEGGGRTNEKLFF. The CDR3 coding sequence is TGTGCCAGCAGTGAAGGAGGGGGCCGCACTAATGAAAAACTGTTTTTT.